This TCR beta chain is drawn from a study of blood T cell repertoires in COVID-19. Looking at the study overall: Acute and convalescent COVID-19 specimens originated in the United States, Italy and Spain. Sample material is recorded as cDNA or gDNA derived from T cells, B-cell-depleted T cells, or PBMCs.

The authors' processing: Amplification with reference gene primers provided the estimates of nucleated cell counts. Assay: immunoSEQ multiplex PCR; the TCRdb copy retains only in-frame clones and omits some. The V and J calls and clone size are taken from that table; D and trimming were inferred from the DNA. The sample lists under 300,000 clones, around four fifths occurring once. This TCR derives from a woman between 55 and 75 years old with active or convalescent COVID-19. What was sequenced was peripheral blood.

The CDR3 spells CASTPSLSYNSPLHF. DNA for the CDR3: TGTGCCAGCACCCCCTCCCTGAGCTATAATTCACCCCTCCACTTT. V is TRBV28 and J is TRBJ1-6; D remains ambiguous. The germline V gene encodes CDR1 MDHEN and CDR2 SYDVKM. Trimming took 7 bases from V and 3 from J, leaving 13 bases between them. The CDR3 loop spans 15 amino acids.